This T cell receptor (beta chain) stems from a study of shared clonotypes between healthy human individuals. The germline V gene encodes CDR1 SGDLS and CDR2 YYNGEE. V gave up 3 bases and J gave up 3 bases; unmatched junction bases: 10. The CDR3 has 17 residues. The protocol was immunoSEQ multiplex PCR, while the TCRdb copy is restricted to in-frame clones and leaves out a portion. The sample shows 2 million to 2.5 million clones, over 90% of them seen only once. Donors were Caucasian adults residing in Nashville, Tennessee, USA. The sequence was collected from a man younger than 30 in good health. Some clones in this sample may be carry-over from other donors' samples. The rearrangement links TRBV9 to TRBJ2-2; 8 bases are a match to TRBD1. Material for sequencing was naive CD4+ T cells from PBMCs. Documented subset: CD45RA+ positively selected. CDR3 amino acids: CASSAWAGGADTGELFF. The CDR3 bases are TGTGCCAGCAGCGCTTGGGCAGGGGGCGCCGACACCGGGGAGCTGTTTTTT.